These 18 T cell receptor beta chains originate from one sample sequenced in a study of T cell responses to AZD1222 COVID-19 vaccine. Libraries were prepared by immunoSEQ multiplex PCR; TCRdb keeps only in-frame clonotypes and omits some of them. The sample lists approximately 160,000 clones, 92% occurring once. Sequenced material: peripheral blood, taken 28 days after the second AZD1222 dose. The receptors derive from an adult who received the AZD1222 COVID-19 vaccine.

The chain couples TRBV7-8 to TRBJ2-1; D gene unclear. Germline CDR1 and CDR2: SGHVS and FQNEAQ. The CDR3 length is 15 residues. Deletions cut 0 bases from V and 4 bases from J, with 10 bases between. The CDR3 nucleotides read TGTGCCAGCAGCTTAGCGCTGGGCAGGTACAATGAGCAGTTCTTC. Its translation: CASSLALGRYNEQFF.

The V gene is TRBV5-8, the J gene TRBJ1-1, with D tentatively TRBD1 (5 bases). CDR3 length equals 17 residues. Germline CDR1 SGHTS, CDR2 YDEGEE. With 0 bases removed from V and 4 bases from J, the gap between germline ends came to 19 bases. The CDR3 nucleotides are TGTGCCAGCAGCTTGGGGTGGGCCCAGGGCTGGGGCACTGAAGCTTTCTTT. As protein: CASSLGWAQGWGTEAFF.

This clone was recorded a few times. The chain links TRBV18 to TRBJ1-3, with 8 bases identical to TRBD1. CDR1 KGHSH and CDR2 LQKENI come from the germline V gene. The CDR3 contains 17 residues. J was trimmed by 2 bases and V by 4 bases; bases with no gene match: 10. This CDR3 reads CASSHGTGIFPGNTIYF. DNA for the CDR3: TGTGCCAGCTCACATGGGACAGGAATATTTCCTGGAAACACCATATATTTT.

The gene calls are TRBV7-8 and TRBJ1-2; 7 nucleotides line up with TRBD1. Losses at the gene ends were 5 bases for V and 4 bases for J; bases not matched to a gene: 4. The CDR3 length is 13 residues. Germline V gives CDR1 SGHVS, CDR2 FQNEAQ. This CDR3 is CASSLGQIYGYTF. DNA of the CDR3: TGTGCCAGCAGCCTGGGACAGATCTATGGCTACACCTTC.

The rearrangement uses TRBV5-1 and TRBJ2-7; D not resolved. V lost 0 bases, J lost 2 bases, and 12 bases lay in between. CDR1 and CDR2 (germline): SGHRS, YFSETQ. The CDR3 runs to 15 residues. This CDR3 is CASSLAAGLPYEQYF. Written as DNA, the CDR3 is TGCGCCAGCAGCTTGGCCGCAGGCCTACCCTACGAGCAGTACTTC.

The CDR3 protein is CASSLGRLAVAGELFF. Here the CDR3 DNA reads TGTGCCAGCAGCCTCGGGCGTCTAGCGGTCGCCGGGGAGCTGTTTTTT. This chain joins TRBV7-9 and TRBJ2-2, with TRBD2 matching 7 bases. CDR3 size: 16 residues. J lost 6 bases, V lost 5 bases, and 12 bases had no gene match. From germline, CDR1 is SEHNR and CDR2 FQNEAQ (reference sequence).

The chain has TRBV7-2 and TRBJ1-4, with D hard to call. CDR3 length: 15 residues. Trimming stripped 0 bases from V and 6 bases from J, with 11 bases between. Germline CDR1 and CDR2: SGHTA and FQGNSA. The CDR3 region has the DNA TGTGCCAGCAGCTTAGCTGAGGGCCTTTATGAAAAACTGTTTTTT. This codes for CASSLAEGLYEKLFF.

The chain employs TRBV3-1 (or the pseudogene TRBV3-2) and TRBJ1-6; 7 nucleotides align to TRBD1. Per germline, CDR1 LGHDT and CDR2 YNNKEL (reference sequence). This CDR3 is built from 16 residues. The ends lost 1 base at V and 10 bases at J; junction bases unmatched: 10. Written as DNA, the CDR3 is TGTGCCAGCAGCCAAGGGGGGGCAGGGGGTGGATCACCCCTCCACTTT. Protein product: CASSQGGAGGGSPLHF.

The CDR3 DNA sequence: TGTGCCATCAGTGACGCGGCGGCCTACGAGCAGTACTTC. It yields the protein CAISDAAAYEQYF. The chain carries TRBV10-3 and TRBJ2-7; D unresolved. The germline CDR1 and CDR2 sequences are ENHRY and SYGVKD. CDR3 length: 13 residues. Trimming removed 3 bases at V and 2 bases at J, with 8 bases between.

This chain links TRBV6-2 or TRBV6-3 with TRBJ2-7; D is ambiguous. The germline gives CDR1 MNHEY, CDR2 SVGEGT. The V end lost 5 bases, the J end lost 3 bases, and 11 bases lay between the germline ends. This CDR3 comprises 13 residues. The CDR3 bases are TGTGCCAGCAGTCGTTCCCGAGGCTACGAGCAGTACTTC. Translation gives CASSRSRGYEQYF.

V usage is TRBV19 and J usage is TRBJ2-7, with TRBD2 matching 11 bases. J was trimmed by 0 bases and V by 0 bases; bases with no gene match: 4. CDR3 length: 17 residues. Germline V gene data show CDR1 as LNHDA and CDR2 as SQIVND (reference sequence). As DNA, the CDR3 is TGTGCCAGTAGTATAGATTCGACTAGCGGGGTCTCCTACGAGCAGTACTTC. Translating gives CASSIDSTSGVSYEQYF. Looking up the rest from reference TRBV19 and TRBJ2-7 gives the full variable domain: DGGITQSPKYLFRKEGQNVTLSCEQNLNHDAMYWYRQDPGQGLRLIYYSQIVNDFQKGDIAEGYSVSREKKESFPLTVTSAQKNPTAFYLCASSIDSTSGVSYEQYFGPGTRLTVT.

This chain uses TRBV5-1 with TRBJ1-3, with 7 bases identical to TRBD1. CDR3 length equals 16 residues. In germline, CDR1 is SGHRS, CDR2 YFSETQ. J lost 4 bases, V lost 1 base, and 8 bases had no gene match. CDR3 protein: CASSLPEGGGGNTIYF. The CDR3 nucleotides are TGCGCCAGCAGCTTGCCTGAAGGAGGGGGCGGAAACACCATATATTTT.

Points on this clone: The identical CDR3 is also encoded by other nucleotide sequences in the sample. The chain uses TRBV6-4 and TRBJ2-3; 8 bases match TRBD2. The CDR3 is 15 amino acids. The V and J ends lost 0 bases and 1 base, in that order; junction bases with no gene match: 0. Germline V gives CDR1 MRHNA, CDR2 SNTAGT. The DNA for the CDR3 is TGTGCCAGCAGTGACTCGCGGGGGGGCACAGATACGCAGTATTTT. Its translation: CASSDSRGGTDTQYF.

The chain recombines TRBV7-8 with TRBJ1-3; a weak D match, TRBD1 (5 bases). V lost 3 bases and J lost 6, with 18 bases in between. CDR1 is SGHVS, CDR2 FQNEAQ, per germline. The CDR3 runs 16 residues. CDR3 nucleotide sequence: TGTGCCAGCAGCTTGCTGTCCGGGGACGGTTTAAACACCATATATTTT. It codes for CASSLLSGDGLNTIYF.

The rearrangement links TRBV18 to TRBJ2-7, with TRBD1 matching 8 bases. The CDR3 extends over 15 amino acids. Germline V gives CDR1 KGHSH, CDR2 LQKENI. Germline trimming cut 4 bases from V and 7 bases from J; bases unmatched to any gene: 12. The CDR3, as DNA: TGTGCCAGCTCACAAGGACAGGGAATATGGATAGAGCAGTACTTC. It encodes CASSQGQGIWIEQYF.

As for this clone: The germline gene is not matched at one end of the junction; a read error may be the cause. The CDR3 coding sequence is TGTGCTAGCAGCTTAGGTATGGCAGTCGACAATGAGCAGTTCTTC. Protein: CASSLGMAVDNEQFF. The genes are TRBV7-7 and TRBJ2-1; D remains unclear. The CDR3 runs to 15 residues. CDR1 SSHAT and CDR2 FNYEAQ come from the germline V gene (reference sequence).

The chain joins TRBV12-5 to TRBJ2-2; 10 nucleotides align to TRBD1. Per germline, CDR1 LGHNT and CDR2 FRNRAP. Germline trimming cut 4 bases from V and 3 bases from J; bases unmatched to any gene: 8. This CDR3 contains 17 residues. This CDR3 is CASGSRQGARDTGELFF. The DNA for the CDR3 is TGTGCTAGTGGTTCGAGACAGGGGGCGCGGGACACCGGGGAGCTGTTTTTT.

The chain has TRBV5-1 and TRBJ1-1; 8 positions agree with TRBD1. The V segment lost 4 bases and the J segment 3 bases; nucleotides outside the gene matches: 8. This CDR3 has 15 residues. Per the germline V gene, CDR1 is SGHRS and CDR2 is YFSETQ. The CDR3 region has the DNA TGCGCCAGCAGCCTAGCGACAGGGGAGTACACTGAAGCTTTCTTT. It encodes CASSLATGEYTEAFF.